A single sample gave rise to the 18 T cell receptor beta chains below, sequenced in a study of T cell responses to AZD1222 COVID-19 vaccine. Data came from immunoSEQ multiplex PCR; TCRdb stores just in-frame clones and leaves some out. The table has approximately 93,000 clones, over 75% seen once. The material sequenced was peripheral blood, taken 28 days after the second AZD1222 dose. These receptors all come from an adult who received the AZD1222 COVID-19 vaccine.

This chain links TRBV18 with TRBJ1-1, with D unclear. V was trimmed by 3 bases and J by 3 bases, leaving 8 bases between them. Germline CDR1 reads KGHSH; CDR2 reads LQKENI. The CDR3 loop spans 13 amino acids. The CDR3 DNA reads TGTGCCAGCTCACCGATCCGGGACACTGAAGCTTTCTTT. It specifies CASSPIRDTEAFF.

The rearrangement links TRBV6-6 to TRBJ1-1; 7 nucleotides match TRBD1. The germline V gene encodes CDR1 MNHNY and CDR2 SVGAGI (reference sequence). With 4 bases clipped from V and 0 bases from J, the junction kept 2 bases outside the gene matches. The CDR3 runs 14 residues. CDR3 sequence reads: CASSSTGLNTEAFF. The CDR3 DNA follows: TGTGCCAGCAGTTCGACAGGGCTGAACACTGAAGCTTTCTTT.

This rearrangement joins TRBV2 to TRBJ1-2; TRBD1 is a possible D gene (5 bases). CDR1 SNHLY and CDR2 FYNNEI come from the germline V gene. The CDR3 sequence is 12 residues long. V was clipped by 9 bases and J by 4 bases, with 12 bases between them. CDR3 region: CARMGVGYGYTF. CDR3 bases: TGTGCCAGGATGGGGGTGGGCTATGGCTACACCTTC.

This sequence joins TRBV3-1 (or the pseudogene TRBV3-2) and TRBJ1-1; weak D call: TRBD1 (6 bases). Germline CDR1 reads LGHDT; CDR2 reads YNNKEL (reference sequence). Trimming pared 0 bases from V and 2 bases from J, leaving 10 bases between. The CDR3 contains 15 residues. The chain's CDR3 is CASSQDWGANTEAFF. The CDR3 DNA follows: TGTGCCAGCAGCCAAGATTGGGGGGCAAACACTGAAGCTTTCTTT.

V and J are TRBV30 and TRBJ1-5, with TRBD1 identical over 7 bases. CDR3 size: 15 residues. CDR1 and CDR2 (germline): GTSNPN, SVGIG (reference sequence). V shed 1 base and J 0 bases; nucleotides not matched to a gene: 3. Here the CDR3 reads CAWSGRGSSNQPQHF. DNA for the CDR3: TGTGCCTGGAGTGGCAGGGGGAGTAGCAATCAGCCCCAGCATTTT.

The CDR3 region has the DNA TGTGCCACCTCGTCCACCGCATATGGCTACACCTTC. This translates into CATSSTAYGYTF. This rearrangement joins TRBV28 to TRBJ1-2; unclear D gene. V lost 10 bases and J 5 bases, leaving 14 bases between the germline ends. There are 12 residues in the CDR3. Germline lookup yields CDR1 MDHEN and CDR2 SYDVKM.

The rearrangement links TRBV13 to TRBJ1-2; D remains ambiguous. Trimming removed 4 bases from V and 3 bases from J, with 12 bases in between. In germline, CDR1 is PRHDT, CDR2 FYEKMQ (reference sequence). CDR3 length: 14 residues. Here the CDR3 DNA reads TGTGCCAGCAGCTCCTCAGACCGCGACTATGGCTACACCTTC. Encoded protein: CASSSSDRDYGYTF.

V gene TRBV7-2 combines with J gene TRBJ2-1; D unclear. Germline CDR1 is SGHTA and CDR2 is FQGNSA. CDR3 length: 15 amino acids. Trimming removed 2 bases at V and 7 bases at J, with 15 bases between. The CDR3 sequence: CASSLSGSGWNEQFF. DNA of the CDR3: TGTGCCAGCAGCTTATCTGGGTCCGGGTGGAATGAGCAGTTCTTC.

The chain recombines TRBV29-1 with TRBJ1-1; perhaps TRBD1 as D (5 bases). Germline CDR1 is SQVTM and CDR2 is ANQGSEA. The CDR3 is made up of 11 amino acids. Trimming pared 3 bases from V and 11 bases from J, leaving 13 bases between. CDR3: CSVDSGFWAFF. The CDR3 DNA reads TGCAGCGTTGATTCAGGGTTCTGGGCTTTCTTT. The variable domain in full, completed from reference TRBV29-1 and TRBJ1-1, reads SAVISQKPSRDICQRGTSLTIQCQVDSQVTMMFWYRQQPGQSLTLIATANQGSEATYESGFVIDKFPISRPNLTFSTLTVSNMSPEDSSIYLCSVDSGFWAFFGQGTRLTVV.

The chain has TRBV5-1 and TRBJ1-1; no clear D. V lost 0 bases and J lost 10, with 19 bases in between. CDR1 and CDR2 from the germline V gene are SGHRS and YFSETQ. The CDR3 loop spans 15 amino acids. CDR3 protein: CASSLGGPSGLRAFF. As DNA, the CDR3 is TGCGCCAGCAGCTTGGGTGGGCCCTCAGGTCTAAGAGCTTTCTTT.

V gene TRBV21-1 combines with J gene TRBJ1-4. TRBV21-1 is tagged as a pseudogene. The CDR3 has 16 residues. CDR3 sequence reads: CASSKGPLLTNEKLFF. CDR3 in DNA: TGTGCCAGCAGCAAAGGACCGTTGTTGACTAATGAAAAACTGTTTTTT.

The chain couples TRBV5-1 to TRBJ1-3; a weak D match, TRBD1 (6 bases). The V gene lost 7 bases and the J gene lost 3 bases, with 11 bases spanning the gap. The CDR3 sequence is 13 residues long. Germline V gene lookup returns CDR1 SGHRS and CDR2 YFSETQ. CDR3 nucleotides: TGCGCCAGCTCCGACAGGAGTGGAAACACCATATATTTT. It encodes CASSDRSGNTIYF.

V usage is TRBV7-8 and J usage is TRBJ1-3, with D tentatively TRBD1 (5 bases). The CDR3 is made up of 14 amino acids. The V and J ends lost 5 bases and 4 bases respectively, with 12 bases between them. Germline-derived CDR1 and CDR2 are SGHVS and FQNEAQ. CDR3: CASSPRDGGNTIYF. As DNA, the CDR3 is TGTGCCAGCAGCCCGCGGGACGGCGGAAACACCATATATTTT.

V gene TRBV5-1 combines with J gene TRBJ1-2; unclear D gene. CDR1 is SGHRS and CDR2 is YFSETQ in the germline V gene. The CDR3 has 14 residues. V gave up 3 bases and J gave up 5 bases, with 14 bases separating them. In DNA, the CDR3 is TGCGCCAGCAGCTCTGGCTCCCCCCCTTATGGCTACACCTTC. Translation gives CASSSGSPPYGYTF.

The chain recombines TRBV16 with TRBJ2-3; D is perhaps TRBD2 (7 bases). The CDR3 contains 14 residues. V dropped 5 bases and J dropped 2 bases, with 11 bases sitting between them. Germline values: CDR1 KGHSY, CDR2 FQNENV. The CDR3 protein is CASSSGGDTDTQYF. The DNA of the CDR3 is TGTGCCAGCAGCTCGGGGGGCGACACAGATACGCAGTATTTT.

This sequence joins TRBV29-1 and TRBJ1-1; 8 nucleotides agree with TRBD1. CDR1 and CDR2 from the germline V gene are SQVTM and ANQGSEA. V trimming: 5 bases; J trimming: 1 base; junction bases outside the gene matches: 3. The length of the CDR3 is 13 residues. CDR3 bases: TGCAGCGTTTTGACAGGGGCGAACACTGAAGCTTTCTTT. Amino acids: CSVLTGANTEAFF.

The chain joins TRBV4-1 to TRBJ1-2, with D maybe TRBD1 (6 bases). CDR1 is MGHRA and CDR2 is YSYEKL in the germline V gene. V was cut by 1 base and J by 4 bases, with 10 bases left in between. The CDR3 is 14 residues long. CDR3 coding DNA: TGCGCCAGCAGCCAAGGACAGGCTCTCTATGGCTACACCTTC. Protein product: CASSQGQALYGYTF.

This clone was detected once. The chain couples TRBV18 to TRBJ2-3; D is ambiguous. CDR1 and CDR2 from the germline V gene are KGHSH and LQKENI. Trimming shortened V by 6 bases and J by 0 bases, and 4 bases separated the two germline ends. This CDR3 is built from 12 residues. The CDR3 loop reads CASSQSTDTQYF. CDR3 nucleotides: TGTGCCAGCTCGCAGAGCACAGATACGCAGTATTTT.